The 31 T cell receptor beta chains below come from one sample, sequenced in a study of blood T cell repertoires in COVID-19. The protocol was immunoSEQ multiplex PCR, while the TCRdb copy is restricted to in-frame clones and leaves out a portion. The sample comprises 15,000 to 20,000 clones, over 85% of which are singletons, and 4.5% to 5.5% rests with the top ten. Material: peripheral blood. All receptors come from a human donor in a cohort sampled during active COVID-19.

The CDR3 DNA reads as TGTGCCAGCAGCGTAGCTAGCGGGAGAGTCAATGAGCAGTTCTTC. This translates into CASSVASGRVNEQFF. The genes are TRBV9 and TRBJ2-1; 10 positions match TRBD2. Looked up from germline, CDR1 is SGDLS and CDR2 is YYNGEE. Trimming took 0 bases from V and 6 from J; bases not matched to a gene: 3. The CDR3 length is 15 residues.

This clone has just a few counts. The rearrangement uses TRBV27 and TRBJ1-6, with 7 positions matching TRBD1. The CDR3 extends over 17 amino acids. CDR1 is MNHEY, CDR2 SMNVEV, per germline (reference sequence). Trimming took 5 bases from V and 4 from J; bases not matched to a gene: 11. The CDR3 region has the DNA TGTGCCAGCAGTCCCATTATCGACAGGGTTTATAATTCACCCCTCCACTTT. This translates into CASSPIIDRVYNSPLHF.

The chain is built from TRBV11-1 and TRBJ2-7, with 11 bases identical to TRBD2. Germline V lookup: CDR1 SGHAT, CDR2 FQDESV (reference sequence). The CDR3 spans 15 residues. V trimming: 2 bases; J trimming: 6 bases; junction bases outside the gene matches: 6. The CDR3 region is CASSLLAGGSTEQYF. For the CDR3, the DNA is TGTGCCAGCAGCTTACTAGCGGGAGGATCCACCGAGCAGTACTTC.

The CDR3 DNA is TGTGCCAGCAGTGGGGGATGGACTAGCGGGGGACCCCAGGGTACGCAGTATTTT. This translates into CASSGGWTSGGPQGTQYF. V usage is TRBV2 and J usage is TRBJ2-3, with 13 bases matching TRBD2. The CDR3 contains 18 residues. Germline CDR1 SNHLY, CDR2 FYNNEI. The trim removed 4 bases at V and 8 bases at J, leaving 15 bases unmatched.

A single count supports this clone. V gene TRBV5-1 combines with J gene TRBJ2-3; TRBD1 aligns across 8 bases. Trimming at V came to 2 bases and at J to 4 bases, leaving 6 bases not matched to a gene. Germline V gene sequence: CDR1 SGHRS, CDR2 YFSETQ. This CDR3 contains 15 residues. The CDR3 DNA reads TGCGCCAGCAGCTTTGGACAGGGTGGTGCAGATACGCAGTATTTT. Translated, it gives CASSFGQGGADTQYF.

CDR3 DNA: TGTGCCAGTAGGCCGGGACAGGCCTCCTACGAGCAGTACTTC. This gives the protein CASRPGQASYEQYF. The chain couples TRBV19 to TRBJ2-7; TRBD1 agrees at 8 bases. The CDR3 length is 14 residues. Germline CDR1 LNHDA, CDR2 SQIVND (reference sequence). Trimming at V came to 6 bases and at J to 0 bases, leaving 4 bases not matched to a gene.

V gene TRBV27 combines with J gene TRBJ2-1, with 8 bases fitting TRBD1. Trimming removed 4 bases from V and 5 bases from J; junction bases left unmatched: 10. CDR3 length: 16 amino acids. The germline V gene has CDR1 MNHEY and CDR2 SMNVEV (reference sequence). CDR3: CASSYVWTGNDNEQFF. DNA for the CDR3: TGTGCCAGCAGTTACGTATGGACAGGGAACGACAATGAGCAGTTCTTC.

This chain links TRBV19 with TRBJ2-3; possibly TRBD1 for D (5 bases). This CDR3 contains 14 residues. Looked up from germline, CDR1 is LNHDA and CDR2 is SQIVND (reference sequence). The V end lost 6 bases, the J end lost 0 bases, and 10 bases lay between the germline ends. The DNA for the CDR3 is TGTGCCAGTAGCCGACAGTCTAGCACAGATACGCAGTATTTT. It yields the protein CASSRQSSTDTQYF.

The rearrangement links TRBV19 to TRBJ2-2, with a possible D match to TRBD2 (5 bases). Germline-derived CDR1 and CDR2 are LNHDA and SQIVND (reference sequence). V was pared by 3 bases and J by 6 bases, with 8 bases between. The CDR3 consists of 13 residues. CDR3 coding DNA: TGTGCCAGTAGTATCGGAGGACCCGGGGAGCTGTTTTTT. It is translated as CASSIGGPGELFF.

This clone was detected only a few times. Other DNA sequences of this sample code for an identical CDR3. This chain uses TRBV19 with TRBJ2-7; 9 bases agree with TRBD1. This CDR3 has 15 amino acids. The germline V gene has CDR1 LNHDA and CDR2 SQIVND (reference sequence). Germline trimming cut 3 bases from V and 1 base from J; bases unmatched to any gene: 4. CDR3: CASSIGQGLSYEQYF. The CDR3 DNA is TGTGCCAGTAGTATCGGACAGGGGCTTTCCTACGAGCAGTACTTC. The entire variable domain, with the rest obtained from reference TRBV19 and TRBJ2-7, is as follows: DGGITQSPKYLFRKEGQNVTLSCEQNLNHDAMYWYRQDPGQGLRLIYYSQIVNDFQKGDIAEGYSVSREKKESFPLTVTSAQKNPTAFYLCASSIGQGLSYEQYFGPGTRLTVT.

Notes on this clone: The same CDR3 arises from other DNA sequences in this sample as well. The chain couples TRBV28 to TRBJ2-3; D unresolved. CDR1 is MDHEN and CDR2 is SYDVKM in the germline V gene. This CDR3 has 11 residues. V lost 3 bases, J lost 8 bases, and 6 bases lay in between. The chain's CDR3 is CASSFPGTQYF. CDR3 DNA sequence: TGTGCCAGCAGTTTTCCCGGTACGCAGTATTTT. Variable domain in full (rest from reference TRBV28 and TRBJ2-3): DVKVTQSSRYLVKRTGEKVFLECVQDMDHENMFWYRQDPGLGLRLIYFSYDVKMKEKGDIPEGYSVSREKKERFSLILESASTNQTSMYLCASSFPGTQYFGPGTRLTVL.

This clone was recorded only once. This chain joins TRBV27 and TRBJ2-7; 8 nucleotides align to TRBD1. Germline V gene data show CDR1 as MNHEY and CDR2 as SMNVEV (reference sequence). The CDR3 has 16 amino acids. The J segment lost 1 base and the V segment lost 4 bases, leaving 9 bases of the junction unmatched. The CDR3 protein is CASSSLLGQGSYEQYF. For the CDR3, the DNA is TGTGCCAGCAGTTCCCTGCTAGGACAGGGATCCTACGAGCAGTACTTC.

This sequence joins TRBV30 and TRBJ2-3; 7 bases fit TRBD2. V was pared by 5 bases and J by 0 bases, with 2 bases of the junction left unmatched. Germline CDR1 GTSNPN, CDR2 SVGIG (reference sequence). This CDR3 contains 13 residues. The CDR3 sequence: CAWLSGSTDTQYF. CDR3 in DNA: TGTGCCTGGCTTAGCGGGAGCACAGATACGCAGTATTTT.

Written as DNA, the CDR3 is TGTGCCAGCAGTCCGTCCCTAGCGGAAGGGACCTACGAGCAGTACTTC. Translation gives CASSPSLAEGTYEQYF. The chain uses TRBV28 and TRBJ2-7; 7 bases fit TRBD2. J was trimmed by 2 bases and V by 5 bases; bases with no gene match: 12. This CDR3 comprises 16 residues. Germline V lookup: CDR1 MDHEN, CDR2 SYDVKM.

The chain recombines TRBV27 with TRBJ2-7; TRBD2 might be the D (7 bases). There are 15 residues in the CDR3. Germline V gene sequence: CDR1 MNHEY, CDR2 SMNVEV (reference sequence). Deletions cut 0 bases from V and 1 base from J, with 10 bases between. The CDR3: CASSLSRGGSYEQYF. As DNA, the CDR3 is TGTGCCAGCAGTTTATCAAGGGGGGGATCCTACGAGCAGTACTTC.

The J gene is TRBJ2-5, the V gene TRBV27; the match to TRBD2 covers 9 bases. The germline V gene has CDR1 MNHEY and CDR2 SMNVEV (reference sequence). After removal of 5 bases from V and 5 bases from J, the junction contained 9 bases not matched to a gene. This CDR3 has 15 amino acids. CDR3 sequence reads: CASSPGTSRGETQYF. The CDR3 DNA sequence: TGTGCCAGCAGTCCGGGGACTAGCCGCGGCGAGACCCAGTACTTC.

The J gene is TRBJ1-3, the V gene TRBV3-1 (or the pseudogene TRBV3-2); D is ambiguous. The CDR3 contains 17 residues. The germline gives CDR1 LGHDT, CDR2 YNNKEL (reference sequence). V lost 4 bases and J 0 bases, leaving 16 bases between the germline ends. The CDR3 DNA reads as TGTGCCAGCAGCCTAAGTGAGAGGTCCCGCTCTGGAAACACCATATATTTT. Amino acid sequence: CASSLSERSRSGNTIYF.

The table lists this clone with a count of one. The chain employs TRBV28 and TRBJ2-5, with 10 bases lining up with TRBD2. This CDR3 is built from 15 residues. V gave up 5 bases and J gave up 6 bases; unmatched junction bases: 9. CDR1 is MDHEN, CDR2 SYDVKM, per germline. In DNA form, the CDR3 reads TGTGCCAGCAGTCCTCATGGTAGCGGGAGGCAGACCCAGTACTTC. It translates to CASSPHGSGRQTQYF.

The CDR3 here is CASSRGRGDTQYF. CDR3 DNA sequence: TGTGCCAGCAGCCGAGGGAGAGGGGATACGCAGTATTTT. The genes are TRBV11-3 and TRBJ2-3, with D perhaps TRBD2 (5 bases). The germline V and J ends were trimmed by 5 bases and 6 bases, with 12 bases remaining between them. The CDR3 covers 13 residues. From germline, CDR1 is SGHNT and CDR2 YENEEA. The entire variable domain, with the rest obtained from reference TRBV11-3 and TRBJ2-3, is as follows: EAGVVQSPRYKIIEKKQPVAFWCNPISGHNTLYWYLQNLGQGPELLIRYENEEAVDDSQLPKDRFSAERLKGVDSTLKIQPAELGDSAVYLCASSRGRGDTQYFGPGTRLTVL.

The chain combines TRBV5-1 with TRBJ2-3; perhaps TRBD1 as D (6 bases). CDR1 and CDR2 from the germline V gene are SGHRS and YFSETQ. The length of the CDR3 is 16 residues. V was pared by 4 bases and J by 0 bases, with 15 bases between. The CDR3 nucleotides read TGCGCCAGCAGCGTCGGCGTGGGGGCTAGCACAGATACGCAGTATTTT. Its protein product is CASSVGVGASTDTQYF.

This CDR3 is CASSLPGLANEQFF. DNA of the CDR3: TGCGCCAGCAGCTTACCGGGACTAGCTAATGAGCAGTTCTTC. V gene TRBV5-1 combines with J gene TRBJ2-1; 9 bases align to TRBD2. V was pared by 2 bases and J by 7 bases, with 4 bases of the junction left unmatched. The CDR3 contains 14 residues. Germline values: CDR1 SGHRS, CDR2 YFSETQ.

This clone occurred a few times. This chain uses TRBV2 with TRBJ2-7; D may be TRBD2 (6 bases). The ends were cut back, 6 bases at V and 3 bases at J, with 12 bases in the middle. The CDR3 consists of 13 residues. The germline V gene encodes CDR1 SNHLY and CDR2 FYNNEI. CDR3 sequence: CASRAVTSYEQYF. Here the CDR3 DNA reads TGTGCCAGCAGAGCCGTGACTAGCTACGAGCAGTACTTC.

The rearrangement links TRBV5-1 to TRBJ2-3; 9 nucleotides agree with TRBD1. This CDR3 region has 15 residues. Trimming removed 0 bases from V and 5 bases from J; junction bases left unmatched: 4. Germline V gene sequence: CDR1 SGHRS, CDR2 YFSETQ. CDR3 in amino acids: CASSLDRGQGDTQYF. In DNA form, the CDR3 reads TGCGCCAGCAGCTTGGACAGGGGGCAAGGAGATACGCAGTATTTT.

In its sample, this clone was seen a few times. J is TRBJ1-5 and V is TRBV5-5, with TRBD1 matching over 9 bases. Germline V gene sequence: CDR1 SGHKS, CDR2 YYEKEE (reference sequence). This CDR3 has 15 residues. J was trimmed by 6 bases and V by 4 bases; bases with no gene match: 8. For the CDR3, the DNA is TGTGCCAGCAGCCCAGGGACAGGGAGGGGTCAGCCCCAGCATTTT. Translation gives CASSPGTGRGQPQHF.

This chain uses TRBV19 with TRBJ1-3, with 7 bases matching TRBD1. Germline CDR1 and CDR2: LNHDA and SQIVND (reference sequence). J lost 0 bases, V lost 4 bases, and 3 bases had no gene match. The length of the CDR3 is 15 residues. The CDR3 coding sequence is TGTGCCAGTAGTAGGGGACAGCCCTCTGGAAACACCATATATTTT. It encodes CASSRGQPSGNTIYF. Based on the CDR3 plus reference TRBV19 and TRBJ1-3, the full variable domain is DGGITQSPKYLFRKEGQNVTLSCEQNLNHDAMYWYRQDPGQGLRLIYYSQIVNDFQKGDIAEGYSVSREKKESFPLTVTSAQKNPTAFYLCASSRGQPSGNTIYFGEGSWLTVV.

The chain joins TRBV7-6 to TRBJ1-2, with 9 bases fitting TRBD1. The CDR3 loop spans 13 amino acids. Germline V gene sequence: CDR1 SGHVS, CDR2 FNYEAQ. V was clipped by 5 bases and J by 5 bases; unmatched bases: 3. The CDR3 coding sequence is TGTGCCAGCAGCCCTGGGACAGGGTATGGCTACACCTTC. Protein sequence: CASSPGTGYGYTF.

This clone was detected once. The V gene is TRBV3-1 (or the pseudogene TRBV3-2), the J gene TRBJ2-5, with D possibly being TRBD2 (6 bases). V lost 0 bases to trimming and J lost 4 bases, with 12 bases between them. The CDR3 has 15 residues. From germline, CDR1 is LGHDT and CDR2 YNNKEL (reference sequence). The CDR3, as DNA: TGTGCCAGCAGCCAAGATTGGAGGGGTACAGAGACCCAGTACTTC. This gives the protein CASSQDWRGTETQYF.

This sequence joins TRBV19 and TRBJ1-1; 9 bases align to TRBD1. V gave up 1 base and J gave up 5 bases; unmatched junction bases: 5. The CDR3 spans 15 residues. The germline CDR1 and CDR2 sequences are LNHDA and SQIVND (reference sequence). The CDR3 region has the DNA TGTGCCAGTAGTATAGTGGGACAGGGCGGTACTGAAGCTTTCTTT. It encodes CASSIVGQGGTEAFF.

This clone was counted a single time. The chain is built from TRBV19 and TRBJ1-1; D unresolved. Germline CDR1 reads LNHDA; CDR2 reads SQIVND (reference sequence). This CDR3 is 13 amino acids long. V was cut by 3 bases and J by 2 bases, with 7 bases left in between. The CDR3: CASSMGRNTEAFF. The CDR3 DNA sequence: TGTGCCAGTAGTATGGGCCGAAACACTGAAGCTTTCTTT.

This clone was seen only a few times. CDR3 sequence reads: CASSFTGNEQYF. The CDR3 region has the DNA TGCGCCAGCAGCTTTACAGGGAACGAGCAGTACTTC. The rearrangement links TRBV5-1 to TRBJ2-7, with D maybe TRBD1 (6 bases). This CDR3 has 12 residues. Trimming stripped 2 bases from V and 5 bases from J, with 8 bases between. Germline V CDR1 and CDR2: SGHRS, YFSETQ.

The DNA for the CDR3 is TGTGCCAGCAGCCAATCCCCGGGATCATACAATGAGCAGTTCTTC. It specifies CASSQSPGSYNEQFF. The chain couples TRBV4-2 to TRBJ2-1; the D gene is possibly TRBD2 (5 bases). Trimming took 2 bases from V and 4 from J, leaving 12 bases between them. Germline V gene lookup returns CDR1 LGHNA and CDR2 YNFKEQ. The CDR3 has 15 residues.